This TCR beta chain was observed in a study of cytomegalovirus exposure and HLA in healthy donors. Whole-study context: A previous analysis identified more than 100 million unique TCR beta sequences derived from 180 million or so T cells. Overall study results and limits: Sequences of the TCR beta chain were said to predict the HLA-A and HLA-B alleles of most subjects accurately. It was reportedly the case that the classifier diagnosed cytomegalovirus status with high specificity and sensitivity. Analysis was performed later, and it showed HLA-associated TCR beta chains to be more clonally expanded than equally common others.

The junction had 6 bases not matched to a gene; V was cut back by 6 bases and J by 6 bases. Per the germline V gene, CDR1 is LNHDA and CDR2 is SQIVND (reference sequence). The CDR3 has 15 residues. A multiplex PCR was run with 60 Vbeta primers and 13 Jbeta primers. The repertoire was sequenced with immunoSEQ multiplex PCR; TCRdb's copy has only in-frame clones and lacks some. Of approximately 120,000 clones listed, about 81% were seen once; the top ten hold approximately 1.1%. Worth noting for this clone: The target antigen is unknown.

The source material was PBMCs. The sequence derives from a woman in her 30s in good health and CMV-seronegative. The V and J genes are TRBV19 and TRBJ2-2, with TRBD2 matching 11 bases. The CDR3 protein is CASSPGLAVSGELFF. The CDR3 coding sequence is TGTGCCAGTAGCCCGGGACTAGCGGTTTCCGGGGAGCTGTTTTTT.